Detailed here is one T cell receptor beta chain. What it recognizes is unknown. This CDR3 spans 15 amino acids. The source of the sample is a study of monozygotic twins with inflammatory bowel disease. Study-wide results and caveats: Varied immunosuppressive treatments among patients may have increased repertoire variability.

TCRdb re-called the 5' RACE reads and catalogs CDR3 proteins one per entry, DNA excluded. This sample contains around 380,000 distinct CDR3 sequences. The sequenced sample consisted of blood. The sequence derives from a human donor with ulcerative colitis or Crohn's disease, or a healthy co-twin of an affected twin (not recorded which). The rearrangement joins TRBV12-3 or TRBV12-4 to TRBJ2-1; the TCRdb call, TRBD1, lacks DNA for checking. The CDR3 protein is CASSWGTGGFNEQFF.